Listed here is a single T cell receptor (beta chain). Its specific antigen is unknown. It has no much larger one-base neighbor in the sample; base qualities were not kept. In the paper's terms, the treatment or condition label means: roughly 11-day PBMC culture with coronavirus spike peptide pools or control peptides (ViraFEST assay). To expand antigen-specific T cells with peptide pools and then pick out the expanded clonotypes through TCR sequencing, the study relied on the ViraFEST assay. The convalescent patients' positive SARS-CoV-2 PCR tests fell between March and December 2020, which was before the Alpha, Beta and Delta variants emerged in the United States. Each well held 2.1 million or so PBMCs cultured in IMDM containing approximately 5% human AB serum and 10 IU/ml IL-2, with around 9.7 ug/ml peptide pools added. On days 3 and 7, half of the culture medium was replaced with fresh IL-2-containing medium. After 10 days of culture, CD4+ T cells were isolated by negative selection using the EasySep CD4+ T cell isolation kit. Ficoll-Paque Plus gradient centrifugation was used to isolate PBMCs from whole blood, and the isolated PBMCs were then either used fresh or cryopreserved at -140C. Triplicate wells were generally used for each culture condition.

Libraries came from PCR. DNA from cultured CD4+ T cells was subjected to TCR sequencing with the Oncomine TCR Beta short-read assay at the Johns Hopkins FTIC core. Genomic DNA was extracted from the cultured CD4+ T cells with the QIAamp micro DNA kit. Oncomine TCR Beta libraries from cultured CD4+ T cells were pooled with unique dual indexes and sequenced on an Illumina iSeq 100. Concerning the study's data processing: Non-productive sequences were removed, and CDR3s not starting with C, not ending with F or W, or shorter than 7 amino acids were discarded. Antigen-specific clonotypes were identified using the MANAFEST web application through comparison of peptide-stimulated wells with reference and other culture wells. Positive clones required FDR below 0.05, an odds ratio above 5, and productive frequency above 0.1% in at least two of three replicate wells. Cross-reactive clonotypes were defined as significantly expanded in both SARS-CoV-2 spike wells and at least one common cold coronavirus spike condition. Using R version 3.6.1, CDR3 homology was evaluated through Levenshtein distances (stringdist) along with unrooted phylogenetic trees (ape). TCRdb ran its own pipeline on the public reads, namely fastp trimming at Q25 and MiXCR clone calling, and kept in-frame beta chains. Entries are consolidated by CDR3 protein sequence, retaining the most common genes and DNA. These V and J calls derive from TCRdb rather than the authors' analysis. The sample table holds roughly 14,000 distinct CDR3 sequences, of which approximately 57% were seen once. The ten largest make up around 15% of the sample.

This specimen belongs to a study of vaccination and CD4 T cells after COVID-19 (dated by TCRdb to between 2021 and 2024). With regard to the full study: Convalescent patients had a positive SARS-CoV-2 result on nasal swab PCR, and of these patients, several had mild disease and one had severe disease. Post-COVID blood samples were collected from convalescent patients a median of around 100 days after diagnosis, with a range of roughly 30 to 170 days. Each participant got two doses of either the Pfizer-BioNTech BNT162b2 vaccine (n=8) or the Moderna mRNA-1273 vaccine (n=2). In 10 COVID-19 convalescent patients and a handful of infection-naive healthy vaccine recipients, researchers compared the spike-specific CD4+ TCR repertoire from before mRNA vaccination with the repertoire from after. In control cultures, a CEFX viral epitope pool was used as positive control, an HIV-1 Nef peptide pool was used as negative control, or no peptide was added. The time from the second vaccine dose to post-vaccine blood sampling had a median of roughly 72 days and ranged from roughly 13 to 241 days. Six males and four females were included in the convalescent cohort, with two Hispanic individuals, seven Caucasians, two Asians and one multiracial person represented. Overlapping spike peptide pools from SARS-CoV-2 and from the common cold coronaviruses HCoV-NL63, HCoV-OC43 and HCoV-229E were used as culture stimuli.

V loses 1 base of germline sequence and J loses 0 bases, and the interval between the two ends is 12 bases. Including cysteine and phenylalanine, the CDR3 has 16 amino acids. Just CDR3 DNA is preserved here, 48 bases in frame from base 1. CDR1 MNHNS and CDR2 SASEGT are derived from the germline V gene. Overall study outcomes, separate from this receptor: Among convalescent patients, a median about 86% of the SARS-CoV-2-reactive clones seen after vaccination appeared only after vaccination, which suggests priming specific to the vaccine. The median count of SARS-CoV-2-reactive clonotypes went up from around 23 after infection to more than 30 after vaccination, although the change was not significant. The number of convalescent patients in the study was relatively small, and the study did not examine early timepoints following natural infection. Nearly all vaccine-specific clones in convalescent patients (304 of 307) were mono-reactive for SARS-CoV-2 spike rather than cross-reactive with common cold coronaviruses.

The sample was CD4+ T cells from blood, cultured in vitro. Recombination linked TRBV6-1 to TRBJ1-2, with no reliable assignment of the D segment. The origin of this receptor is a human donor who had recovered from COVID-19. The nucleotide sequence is TGTGCCAGCAGTGAAGTTTCCGGGCTCGCTAACTATGGCTACACCTTC. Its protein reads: CASSEVSGLANYGYTF.